A single sample gave rise to the 27 T cell receptor beta chains below, sequenced in a study of T cell responses to AZD1222 COVID-19 vaccine. TCRdb keeps only in-frame clones here, not all; method: immunoSEQ multiplex PCR. The data show around 150,000 clones, with about 95% seen just once and about 0.64% held by the top ten. This sample comprised peripheral blood, obtained on day 0 of AZD1222 vaccination. These receptors originate from an adult in good health.

The gene calls are TRBV5-4 and TRBJ1-6, with 11 bases aligning to TRBD1. Germline V gene lookup returns CDR1 SGHNT and CDR2 YYREEE (reference sequence). This CDR3 is built from 14 residues. The ends lost 5 bases at V and 14 bases at J; junction bases unmatched: 9. CDR3 sequence: CASRQDRGPGTLHF. CDR3 nucleotide sequence: TGTGCCAGCAGACAGGACAGGGGGCCCGGCACCCTCCACTTT. Using reference TRBV5-4 and TRBJ1-6 for the parts outside the CDR3, the full variable domain is ETGVTQSPTHLIKTRGQQVTLRCSSQSGHNTVSWYQQALGQGPQFIFQYYREEENGRGNFPPRFSGLQFPNYSSELNVNALELDDSALYLCASRQDRGPGTLHFGNGTRLTVT.

This rearrangement joins TRBV12-3 or TRBV12-4 to TRBJ2-5; possible D gene TRBD1, 5 bases. The CDR3 consists of 13 residues. V lost 3 bases and J lost 2, with 7 bases in between. The CDR3: CASSFRAQETQYF. CDR3 sequence (DNA): TGTGCCAGCAGTTTCAGGGCACAAGAGACCCAGTACTTC.

This rearrangement joins TRBV15 to TRBJ1-1; D gene uncertain. CDR1 LNHNV and CDR2 YYDKDF come from the germline V gene (reference sequence). The CDR3 is 16 amino acids. V shed 0 bases and J shed 6 bases, with 17 bases lying between them. DNA of the CDR3: TGTGCCACCAGCAGAGATTTGCCGTGGGGTGTCCCTGAAGCTTTCTTT. This sequence encodes CATSRDLPWGVPEAFF. Together with reference TRBV15 and TRBJ1-1, the CDR3 gives the full variable domain: DAMVIQNPRYQVTQFGKPVTLSCSQTLNHNVMYWYQQKSSQAPKLLFHYYDKDFNNEADTPDNFQSRRPNTSFCFLDIRSPGLGDTAMYLCATSRDLPWGVPEAFFGQGTRLTVV.

This clone was seen once. The rearrangement uses TRBV2 and TRBJ1-2, with D hard to call. CDR3 length: 12 residues. Germline CDR1 and CDR2: SNHLY and FYNNEI. The V end lost 6 bases, the J end lost 6 bases, and 11 bases lay between the germline ends. CDR3 sequence reads: CASRGSIHGYTF. The CDR3 nucleotides are TGTGCCAGCAGGGGTTCCATACATGGCTACACCTTC.

This rearrangement joins TRBV2 to TRBJ2-7; D perhaps matches TRBD2 (6 bases). V was cut by 11 bases and J by 5 bases, with 13 bases left in between. The germline CDR1 and CDR2 sequences are SNHLY and FYNNEI. This CDR3 comprises 11 residues. The DNA of the CDR3 is TGTGCCGACCGGGGGATTAACGAGCAGTACTTC. It specifies CADRGINEQYF.

The chain combines TRBV6-5 with TRBJ1-2, with 8 bases matching TRBD1. The germline V gene has CDR1 MNHEY and CDR2 SVGAGI. V was clipped by 2 bases and J by 6 bases; unmatched bases: 11. This CDR3 has 16 amino acids. In nucleotides, the CDR3 is TGTGCCAGCAGTTACGGGGGGACAGGAATAACGAATGGCTACACCTTC. Its translation is CASSYGGTGITNGYTF.

This clone occurred once. This sequence joins TRBV3-1 (or the pseudogene TRBV3-2) and TRBJ2-5; D possibly corresponds to TRBD1 (6 bases). Trimming stripped 1 base from V and 10 bases from J, with 13 bases between. CDR1 LGHDT and CDR2 YNNKEL come from the germline V gene (reference sequence). This CDR3 region has 13 residues. The CDR3 DNA follows: TGTGCCAGCAGCCAAGTAGGGACACCCCACCAGTACTTC. It encodes CASSQVGTPHQYF.

CDR3 nucleotides: TGTGCCAGCAGCTGGGGGACTAGCGGGCGAGAGCAGTACTTC. Amino acid sequence: CASSWGTSGREQYF. V is TRBV11-2 and J is TRBJ2-7, with 12 bases that match TRBD2. Trimming cost V 4 bases and J 7 bases; bases outside gene matches: 5. The CDR3 totals 14 residues. Per the germline V gene, CDR1 is SGHAT and CDR2 is FQNNGV.

The chain joins TRBV4-1 to TRBJ1-1, with no clear D. The germline gives CDR1 MGHRA, CDR2 YSYEKL. The CDR3 consists of 15 residues. V lost 0 bases to trimming and J lost 6 bases, with 14 bases between them. In nucleotides, the CDR3 is TGCGCCAGCAGCCAAGAGTTAGGCTCAGGTTCTGAAGCTTTCTTT. Encoded protein: CASSQELGSGSEAFF.

The rearrangement joins TRBV28 to TRBJ1-4; possible D gene TRBD1, 5 bases. The germline gives CDR1 MDHEN, CDR2 SYDVKM. This CDR3 is 15 amino acids long. The V end was cut by 1 base, the J end by 11 bases, with 17 bases between. The CDR3 sequence: CASSLSGPGSGKLFF. The CDR3 coding sequence is TGTGCCAGCAGTTTATCGGGCCCAGGGAGCGGGAAACTGTTTTTT.

The chain has TRBV6-5 and TRBJ1-2; 7 bases are shared with TRBD1. J lost 4 bases, V lost 6 bases, and 8 bases had no gene match. Germline V gene data show CDR1 as MNHEY and CDR2 as SVGAGI. The CDR3 has 14 amino acids. The CDR3 DNA follows: TGTGCCAGCAGGGAGCAGGGGGTAACCTATGGCTACACCTTC. Its translation: CASREQGVTYGYTF.

This clone was observed a handful of times. The CDR3 DNA is TGTGCCAGCAGACTAGCGGGAGGGCCCTACGAGCAGTACTTC. This sequence encodes CASRLAGGPYEQYF. The chain is built from TRBV7-3 and TRBJ2-7; TRBD2 matches at 13 bases. Germline assignment: CDR1 SGHTA and CDR2 FQGTGA. CDR3 size: 14 residues. The V and J ends lost 6 bases and 2 bases, in that order; junction bases with no gene match: 1.

This clone has only a few counts. This chain links TRBV5-1 with TRBJ2-7; D might be TRBD1 (5 bases). Germline-derived CDR1 and CDR2 are SGHRS and YFSETQ. There are 12 residues in the CDR3. Trimming took 7 bases from V and 6 from J, leaving 14 bases between them. The CDR3 bases are TGCGCCAGCCGCGCAGGGTCGACCGAGCAGTACTTC. It encodes CASRAGSTEQYF. Complete variable domain (other parts from reference TRBV5-1 and TRBJ2-7): KAGVTQTPRYLIKTRGQQVTLSCSPISGHRSVSWYQQTPGQGLQFLFEYFSETQRNKGNFPGRFSGRQFSNSRSEMNVSTLELGDSALYLCASRAGSTEQYFGPGTRLTVT.

The CDR3 DNA sequence: TGTGCCAGCAGCTCTGGCCCTAATTACCCGAACACTGAAGCTTTCTTT. It is translated as CASSSGPNYPNTEAFF. This chain links TRBV28 with TRBJ1-1; D remains unclear. This CDR3 contains 16 residues. Trimming pared 6 bases from V and 1 base from J, leaving 18 bases between. CDR1 is MDHEN and CDR2 is SYDVKM in the germline V gene.

The chain employs TRBV7-2 and TRBJ2-3, with a possible D match to TRBD1 (6 bases). This CDR3 contains 14 residues. Trimming took 5 bases from V and 4 from J, leaving 13 bases between them. Germline CDR1 SGHTA, CDR2 FQGNSA. The CDR3 region has the DNA TGTGCCAGCAGCAAACAGGGCTGGGCAGATACGCAGTATTTT. This sequence encodes CASSKQGWADTQYF.

This chain connects TRBV4-2 to TRBJ2-1, with 7 bases matching TRBD2. The germline V gene encodes CDR1 LGHNA and CDR2 YNFKEQ. J lost 8 bases, V lost 4 bases, and 11 bases had no gene match. The CDR3 sequence is 15 residues long. Written as DNA, the CDR3 is TGTGCCAGCAGCCCGAGGGAGGGGAGGGCCGATGAGCAGTTCTTC. Protein sequence: CASSPREGRADEQFF.

The chain combines TRBV27 with TRBJ2-2; D call uncertain. V was shortened by 3 bases and J by 1 base, with 6 bases between the two germline ends. The CDR3 is 14 residues long. In germline, CDR1 is MNHEY, CDR2 SMNVEV (reference sequence). CDR3 sequence reads: CASSLIKNTGELFF. The CDR3 DNA is TGTGCCAGCAGTTTGATCAAGAACACCGGGGAGCTGTTTTTT.

The chain uses TRBV9 and TRBJ2-3; D may be TRBD2 (6 bases). The CDR3 has 16 amino acids. Per the germline V gene, CDR1 is SGDLS and CDR2 is YYNGEE. V dropped 1 base and J dropped 4 bases, with 16 bases sitting between them. In nucleotides, the CDR3 is TGTGCCAGCAGCGTAACCTCCGGGACTCTGCCAGATACGCAGTATTTT. As protein: CASSVTSGTLPDTQYF.

The count of this clone is one. The V call is TRBV10-3, the J call TRBJ2-7; 7 nucleotides match TRBD2. The CDR3 is 15 amino acids. The germline V gene encodes CDR1 ENHRY and CDR2 SYGVKD. V lost 2 bases to trimming and J lost 5 bases; unmatched junction nucleotides: 9. DNA for the CDR3: TGTGCCATCAGTGAGCCCCCCTGGGAGGGGAACGAGCAGTACTTC. It yields the protein CAISEPPWEGNEQYF.

The sample holds one count of this clone. The rearrangement joins TRBV15 to TRBJ2-6, with D tentatively TRBD2 (6 bases). V shed 3 bases and J shed 0 bases, with 12 bases lying between them. Germline loops: CDR1 LNHNV, CDR2 YYDKDF (reference sequence). This CDR3 spans 17 amino acids. Written as DNA, the CDR3 is TGTGCCACCAGCAGGTTAGGGACTCACTCTGGGGCCAACGTCCTGACTTTC. Its translation is CATSRLGTHSGANVLTF.

The rearrangement uses TRBV19 and TRBJ2-7, with D maybe TRBD2 (5 bases). V was clipped by 8 bases and J by 5 bases, with 13 bases between them. CDR3 length: 12 residues. Germline lookup yields CDR1 LNHDA and CDR2 SQIVND (reference sequence). The CDR3, as DNA: TGTGCCAGTGGCTTCGGAGGAGACGAGCAGTACTTC. This codes for CASGFGGDEQYF.

The rearrangement uses TRBV5-1 and TRBJ2-3, with D possibly being TRBD1 (6 bases). CDR1 SGHRS and CDR2 YFSETQ come from the germline V gene. The CDR3 is made up of 17 amino acids. V lost 4 bases and J lost 4, with 22 bases in between. In nucleotides, the CDR3 is TGCGCCAGCAGCGAATCCACAGGGTGGGTCGGTGCAGATACGCAGTATTTT. Residues: CASSESTGWVGADTQYF.

The rearrangement uses TRBV3-1 (or the pseudogene TRBV3-2) and TRBJ1-4; no clear D gene. Germline V gives CDR1 LGHDT, CDR2 YNNKEL (reference sequence). V lost 4 bases, J lost 3 bases, and 6 bases lay in between. The CDR3 spans 13 residues. In DNA form, the CDR3 reads TGTGCCAGCAGCCCCGGGGCTAATGAAAAACTGTTTTTT. It is translated as CASSPGANEKLFF.

This chain uses TRBV5-1 with TRBJ2-7; D may be TRBD1 or TRBD2 (6 bases each). Trimming removed 4 bases from V and 6 bases from J, with 14 bases in between. Germline V lookup: CDR1 SGHRS, CDR2 YFSETQ. CDR3 length: 13 amino acids. The CDR3 sequence: CASSVIGGLEQYF. The CDR3 DNA is TGCGCCAGCAGCGTTATAGGGGGGCTCGAGCAGTACTTC.

This clone was detected once. The gene calls are TRBV29-1 and TRBJ1-2; unclear D gene. The V gene lost 6 bases and the J gene lost 5 bases, with 7 bases spanning the gap. The CDR3 runs to 10 residues. Germline V gives CDR1 SQVTM, CDR2 ANQGSEA. CDR3 protein: CSVRDYGYTF. CDR3 DNA: TGCAGCGTGAGGGATTATGGCTACACCTTC.

V gene TRBV3-1 (or the pseudogene TRBV3-2) combines with J gene TRBJ2-5; D possibly uses TRBD1 or TRBD2 (5 bases each). Trimming removed 4 bases from V and 0 bases from J, with 12 bases in between. CDR1 is LGHDT and CDR2 is YNNKEL in the germline V gene (reference sequence). The CDR3 sequence is 15 residues long. The CDR3 sequence is CASSRGRPYQETQYF. CDR3 DNA: TGTGCCAGCAGCCGGGGGAGACCGTACCAAGAGACCCAGTACTTC.

The chain couples TRBV5-1 to TRBJ2-2, with no clear D. Germline assignment: CDR1 SGHRS and CDR2 YFSETQ. Trimming shortened V by 3 bases and J by 2 bases, and 14 bases separated the two germline ends. The CDR3 covers 16 residues. CDR3 residues: CASSSPPISNTGELFF. For the CDR3, the DNA is TGCGCCAGCAGCTCACCGCCCATATCCAACACCGGGGAGCTGTTTTTT.